Sequencing of this TCR beta chain was carried out in a study of blood T cell repertoires in COVID-19. The wider study: T cells, B-cell-depleted T cells, or PBMCs provided the cDNA or gDNA that served as material.

Germline trimming cut 5 bases from V and 0 bases from J; bases unmatched to any gene: 8. The CDR3 runs to 15 residues. Germline V lookup: CDR1 GTSNPN, CDR2 SVGIG (reference sequence). Produced via immunoSEQ multiplex PCR; TCRdb's table is partial and in-frame only. The sample lists 290,000 or so clones, 90% seen once, with 1.1% in the top ten. Sequencing was done on a sample of PBMCs or T cells enriched from blood (not recorded which). This TCR was sampled from a woman aged 25 to 39 who had recovered from COVID-19. The chain is built from TRBV30 and TRBJ2-7; 9 bases are shared with TRBD2. The CDR3 protein is CAWGLGSGSSYEQYF. The CDR3 DNA reads TGTGCCTGGGGACTGGGTAGCGGGAGCTCCTACGAGCAGTACTTC.